The 20 T cell receptor beta chains presented below share a single source sample, sequenced in a study of control samples from healthy donors and cancer patients. Using immunoSEQ multiplex PCR, the repertoire was profiled, and TCRdb retains in-frame clones only, with some absent. The sample includes 50,000 to 55,000 clones, approximately 90% seen only once; the top ten take 11% to 15%. The specimen was PBMCs. These receptor sequences come from a man in his fifties or sixties with head and neck cancer.

The chain uses TRBV6-2 or TRBV6-3 and TRBJ1-5; D not certain. With 6 bases removed from V and 1 base from J, the gap between germline ends came to 4 bases. This CDR3 contains 12 residues. CDR1 MNHEY and CDR2 SVGEGT come from the germline V gene. CDR3 DNA: TGTGCCAGCAGCGACAGCAATCAGCCCCAGCATTTT. Translation: CASSDSNQPQHF.

The chain recombines TRBV2 with TRBJ2-3, with D tentatively TRBD1 (6 bases). CDR3 length equals 13 residues. Trimming left V 6 bases short and J 7 bases short, with 14 bases between. Looked up from germline, CDR1 is SNHLY and CDR2 is FYNNEI. CDR3: CASSRDRDNTQYF. CDR3 nucleotide sequence: TGTGCCAGCAGCCGCGATCGGGACAATACGCAGTATTTT.

V is TRBV4-1 and J is TRBJ1-5, with TRBD1 as a possible D gene (6 bases). The CDR3 totals 18 residues. The V gene lost 0 bases and the J gene lost 6 bases, with 21 bases spanning the gap. Germline loops: CDR1 MGHRA, CDR2 YSYEKL. The CDR3 region has the DNA TGCGCCAGCAGCCAAGATTTTGCCTACAGGGCTCTCACTCAGCCCCAGCATTTT. Translating gives CASSQDFAYRALTQPQHF.

Written as DNA, the CDR3 is TGTGCCAGCAGCTTGGACAGCAATGAGCAGTTCTTC. As protein: CASSLDSNEQFF. This sequence joins TRBV5-6 and TRBJ2-1; D uncertain. The CDR3 is 12 residues long. Trimming stripped 0 bases from V and 6 bases from J, with 4 bases between. Per the germline V gene, CDR1 is SGHDT and CDR2 is YYEEEE.

The chain combines TRBV5-1 with TRBJ1-6; a weak D match, TRBD1 (6 bases). Deletions cut 0 bases from V and 7 bases from J, with 11 bases between. This CDR3 spans 15 amino acids. Germline CDR1 is SGHRS and CDR2 is YFSETQ. Here the CDR3 reads CASSLAGDENSPLHF. CDR3 in DNA: TGCGCCAGCAGCTTGGCAGGGGATGAGAATTCACCCCTCCACTTT.

The chain joins TRBV28 to TRBJ1-3; D remains unclear. The CDR3 is made up of 14 amino acids. Germline V gene lookup returns CDR1 MDHEN and CDR2 SYDVKM. The V gene lost 3 bases and the J gene lost 0 bases, with 6 bases spanning the gap. The CDR3 protein is CASSLVSSGNTIYF. CDR3 nucleotide sequence: TGTGCCAGCAGTTTGGTTTCCTCTGGAAACACCATATATTTT.

This chain connects TRBV14 to TRBJ2-2; 9 nucleotides match TRBD2. V was pared by 4 bases and J by 0 bases, with 12 bases of the junction left unmatched. This CDR3 is built from 19 residues. CDR1 is SGHDN, CDR2 FVKESK, per germline. CDR3 sequence (DNA): TGTGCCAGCAGCCCGTTACTCCAGAAGCGGGAGGCGAACACCGGGGAGCTGTTTTTT. It codes for CASSPLLQKREANTGELFF. Full variable domain (outside the CDR3, taken from reference TRBV14 and TRBJ2-2): EAGVTQFPSHSVIEKGQTVTLRCDPISGHDNLYWYRRVMGKEIKFLLHFVKESKQDESGMPNNRFLAERTGGTYSTLKVQPAELEDSGVYFCASSPLLQKREANTGELFFGEGSRLTVL.

The chain joins TRBV4-1 to TRBJ2-5, with a weak D call TRBD1 (6 bases). The CDR3 length is 14 residues. Per the germline V gene, CDR1 is MGHRA and CDR2 is YSYEKL. V was clipped by 6 bases and J by 5 bases, with 16 bases between them. CDR3 DNA sequence: TGCGCCAGCAGTCTCACAGGGATAGGGGAGACCCAGTACTTC. This translates into CASSLTGIGETQYF.

V and J are TRBV30 and TRBJ1-5; no clear D gene. V lost 1 base, J lost 7 bases, and 8 bases lay in between. In germline, CDR1 is GTSNPN, CDR2 SVGIG (reference sequence). CDR3 length: 12 amino acids. The CDR3 sequence: CAWSANNQPQHF. As DNA, the CDR3 is TGTGCCTGGAGTGCCAATAACCAGCCCCAGCATTTT. Using reference TRBV30 and TRBJ1-5 for the parts outside the CDR3, the full variable domain is SQTIHQWPATLVQPVGSPLSLECTVEGTSNPNLYWYRQAAGRGLQLLFYSVGIGQISSEVPQNLSASRPQDRQFILSSKKLLLSDSGFYLCAWSANNQPQHFGDGTRLSIL.

The chain joins TRBV29-1 to TRBJ2-5, with a weak D call TRBD2 (5 bases). This CDR3 is 12 amino acids long. Trimming left V 2 bases short and J 7 bases short, with 11 bases between. In germline, CDR1 is SQVTM, CDR2 ANQGSEA. CDR3 DNA: TGCAGCGTTGAAAGCCTGAGGGCGACCCAGTACTTC. Encoded protein: CSVESLRATQYF.

The V and J genes are TRBV3-1 (or the pseudogene TRBV3-2) and TRBJ2-7; a weak D match, TRBD2 (6 bases). The CDR3 length is 15 residues. The germline V gene encodes CDR1 LGHDT and CDR2 YNNKEL (reference sequence). V lost 7 bases and J lost 3, with 19 bases in between. The CDR3 here is CASTRRAGTLYEQYF. The CDR3 bases are TGTGCCAGCACGCGTCGGGCGGGAACACTCTACGAGCAGTACTTC.

The chain is built from TRBV28 and TRBJ2-7; 7 bases fit TRBD2. Germline CDR1 reads MDHEN; CDR2 reads SYDVKM. Trimming at V came to 8 bases and at J to 2 bases, leaving 9 bases not matched to a gene. This CDR3 comprises 14 residues. CDR3 DNA: TGTGCCAGCGGAAGACCTAGCGGCCCCTACGAGCAGTACTTC. Encoded protein: CASGRPSGPYEQYF.

This rearrangement joins TRBV19 to TRBJ1-4, with a tentative D call TRBD1 (5 bases). Germline CDR1 and CDR2: LNHDA and SQIVND (reference sequence). The CDR3 spans 14 residues. Trimming left V 6 bases short and J 4 bases short, with 12 bases between. The CDR3 sequence: CASRDPGRNEKLFF. The DNA of the CDR3 is TGTGCCAGTAGAGATCCGGGGCGTAATGAAAAACTGTTTTTT.

This clone was counted between two and nine times. The chain combines TRBV11-2 with TRBJ1-2, with 10 bases identical to TRBD1. This CDR3 is 14 amino acids long. V lost 5 bases, J lost 7 bases, and 7 bases stayed unmatched. Germline CDR1 and CDR2: SGHAT and FQNNGV. The CDR3: CASSLGTGAGGYTF. The DNA for the CDR3 is TGTGCCAGCAGCCTAGGGACAGGGGCAGGTGGCTACACCTTC.

With regard to this clone: The junction and the germline gene differ at one end; a read error may be behind it. This chain joins TRBV7-7 and TRBJ2-5, with a possible D match to TRBD2 (6 bases). CDR1 is SSHAT and CDR2 is FNYEAQ in the germline V gene (reference sequence). The CDR3 loop spans 15 amino acids. The CDR3 sequence is CASSLGGFRSETQYF. The CDR3 region has the DNA TGTGCTAGCAGCTTAGGAGGGTTTCGGTCGGAGACCCAGTACTTC.

The rearrangement uses TRBV11-3 and TRBJ2-3; TRBD1 matches at 8 bases. The germline gives CDR1 SGHNT, CDR2 YENEEA. The CDR3 loop spans 14 amino acids. Trimming cost V 5 bases and J 3 bases; bases outside gene matches: 4. CDR3 region: CASSKRQGTDTQYF. CDR3 in DNA: TGTGCCAGCAGCAAACGACAGGGGACAGATACGCAGTATTTT.

This rearrangement joins TRBV24-1 to TRBJ2-6, with D uncertain. The CDR3 totals 15 residues. The ends were cut back, 4 bases at V and 0 bases at J, with 6 bases in the middle. Germline CDR1 is KGHDR and CDR2 is SFDVKD. DNA of the CDR3: TGTGCCACCAGTGAGCCGCGCTCTGGGGCCAACGTCCTGACTTTC. It specifies CATSEPRSGANVLTF.

The chain joins TRBV30 to TRBJ1-4, with D uncertain. The CDR3 spans 13 residues. Trimming removed 0 bases from V and 8 bases from J, with 10 bases in between. CDR1 GTSNPN and CDR2 SVGIG come from the germline V gene (reference sequence). DNA for the CDR3: TGTGCCTGGAGTGTTAACAGATTCGAAAAACTGTTTTTT. Translating gives CAWSVNRFEKLFF.

This clone was picked up one time. The chain recombines TRBV18 with TRBJ2-1, with 8 nucleotides matching TRBD1. Germline-derived CDR1 and CDR2 are KGHSH and LQKENI. The CDR3 consists of 16 residues. The V segment lost 5 bases and the J segment 7 bases; nucleotides outside the gene matches: 13. The DNA of the CDR3 is TGTGCCAGCTCAGGGAGAACGGGGACAGGAGGAAATGAGCAGTTCTTC. Its translation is CASSGRTGTGGNEQFF.

The chain carries TRBV30 and TRBJ2-1; 9 bases fit TRBD2. CDR1 is GTSNPN, CDR2 SVGIG, per germline (reference sequence). This CDR3 is built from 17 residues. The V gene end was trimmed by 4 bases and the J gene end by 4 bases; junction bases not matched to a gene: 14. CDR3 DNA: TGTGCCTGGATAAGGGGGGGACTGGCGGGAGGGTACAATGAGCAGTTCTTC. It yields the protein CAWIRGGLAGGYNEQFF.